The present T cell receptor (beta chain) was sequenced within a study of neurological immune-mediated disorders. At the level of the study: 31 of 34 multiple sclerosis patients had relapsing-remitting disease; 3 had secondary progressive.

TCRdb ran MiXCR on the 5' RACE reads and lists one entry per CDR3 protein. This table holds 27,000 or so distinct CDR3 sequences, 3.3% found once. The table lists this clonotype with many counts. This clonotype originated in a woman younger than 45 with multiple sclerosis. Sequenced input: PBMCs.

This CDR3 reads CATSTTGDGNSPLHF. In DNA, the CDR3 is TGTGCCACCAGCACCACCGGGGACGGTAATTCACCCCTCCACTTT. V usage is TRBV15 and J usage is TRBJ1-6; possible D gene TRBD1, 5 bases. The CDR3 length is 15 residues. The V gene's germline CDR1 is LNHNV and CDR2 YYDKDF (reference sequence). Trimming shortened V by 4 bases and J by 6 bases, and 13 bases separated the two germline ends.